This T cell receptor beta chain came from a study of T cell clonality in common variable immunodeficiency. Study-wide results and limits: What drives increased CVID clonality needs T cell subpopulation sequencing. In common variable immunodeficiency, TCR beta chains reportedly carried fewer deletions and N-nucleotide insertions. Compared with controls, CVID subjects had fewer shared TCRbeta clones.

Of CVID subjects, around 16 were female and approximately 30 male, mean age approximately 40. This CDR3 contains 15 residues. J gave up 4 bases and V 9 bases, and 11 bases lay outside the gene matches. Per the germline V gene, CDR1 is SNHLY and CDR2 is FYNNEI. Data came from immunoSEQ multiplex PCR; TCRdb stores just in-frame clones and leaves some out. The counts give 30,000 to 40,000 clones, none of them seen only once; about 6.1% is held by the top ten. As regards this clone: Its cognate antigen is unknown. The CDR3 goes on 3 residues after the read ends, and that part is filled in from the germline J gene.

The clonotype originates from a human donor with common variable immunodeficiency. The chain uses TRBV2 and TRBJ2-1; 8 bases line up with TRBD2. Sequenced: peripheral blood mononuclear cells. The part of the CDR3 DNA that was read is TGTGCCAGTTCCGAGGGGCGGGGGGCGTACAATGAG. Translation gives CASSEGRGAYNE. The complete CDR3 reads CASSEGRGAYNEQFF. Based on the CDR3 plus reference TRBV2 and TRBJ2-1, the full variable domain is EPEVTQTPSHQVTQMGQEVILRCVPISNHLYFYWYRQILGQKVEFLVSFYNNEISEKSEIFDDQFSVERPDGSNFTLKIRSTKLEDSAMYFCASSEGRGAYNEQFFGPGTRLTVL.